Given below is one TCR beta chain in context. What it binds is unknown. This entry comes from a study of shared clonotypes between healthy human individuals. Some clones are missing from TCRdb's copy, which holds only in-frame ones; the method was immunoSEQ multiplex PCR. The sample holds just over 2,000,000 clones, 90% to 95% seen once. Trimming pared 6 bases from V and 3 bases from J, leaving 6 bases between. Germline CDR1 reads MNHNY; CDR2 reads SVGAGI (reference sequence). This CDR3 is built from 13 residues. Findings of the study overall: In a handful of donors, around 5% of naive CD4 clonotypes appeared in common.

The sequencing sample was made of naive CD4+ T cells sorted from blood. Subset noted: CD45RA+ positively selected. The sequence was obtained from a man between 18 and 29 years old in good health. This chain joins TRBV6-6 and TRBJ1-6; no clear D. CDR3 in amino acids: CASSLVYNSPLHF. The CDR3 region has the DNA TGTGCCAGCAGCCTGGTCTATAATTCACCCCTCCACTTT.